This T cell receptor (beta chain) derives from a study of blood T cell repertoires in COVID-19. This CDR3 has 19 residues. V lost 3 bases and J lost 3; bases outside the gene matches: 10. CDR1 LNHDA and CDR2 SQIVND come from the germline V gene (reference sequence). The table came from immunoSEQ multiplex PCR; TCRdb's copy has only in-frame clones and leaves some out. The sample records fewer than 350,000 clones, roughly nine tenths being singletons. The sequence was obtained from a young woman with COVID-19, enrolled during active disease. V usage is TRBV19 and J usage is TRBJ2-6; the match to TRBD1 covers 11 bases. The sequenced sample was peripheral blood. The CDR3 sequence is CASSISGTGGKVGANVLTF. DNA for the CDR3: TGTGCCAGTAGTATTAGTGGGACAGGGGGAAAGGTTGGGGCCAACGTCCTGACTTTC.